The present TCR beta chain was sequenced within a study of CD8+ T cells in alopecia areata. Germline V gene sequence: CDR1 SGHNT, CDR2 YENEEA. The CDR3 is 13 amino acids. The V gene end was trimmed by 8 bases and the J gene end by 2 bases; junction bases not matched to a gene: 5. Sequencing used cDNA as its template, made by extracting RNA and reverse transcribing it. TCRdb keeps only in-frame clones here, not all; method: immunoSEQ multiplex PCR. Of 100,000 to 150,000 clones listed, roughly 50% are singletons. From alopecia areata patients, lesional scalp punch biopsies and peripheral blood were collected. PBMCs, the starting material, were the source of sorted CD4+ and CD8+ T cells.

The sequence came from a human donor with alopecia areata. J is TRBJ2-5 and V is TRBV11-3; 7 bases are a match to TRBD1. The sample was NKG2D-low CD8+ T cells sorted from blood. The CDR3 DNA reads as TGTGCCAGCGAATACAGGGGTCAAGAGACCCAGTACTTC. Amino acids: CASEYRGQETQYF.